This entry lists 13 T cell receptor beta chains sequenced from one sample in a study of shared clonotypes between healthy human individuals. TCRdb's copy holds only in-frame clones and misses some; the assay was immunoSEQ multiplex PCR. The sample gives more than 2 million clones, more than 90% of which show up once; roughly 0.13% is in the top ten. The sequenced material came from naive CD4+ T cells sorted from blood. Subset noted: CD45RA+ positively selected. These receptors were collected from a man in his late teens or twenties in good health.

On this clone itself: The sample carries other DNA sequences with the same CDR3. This chain connects TRBV5-1 to TRBJ2-1; 9 nucleotides agree with TRBD2. CDR1 is SGHRS and CDR2 is YFSETQ in the germline V gene. CDR3 size: 14 residues. V lost 6 bases and J lost 1; bases outside the gene matches: 2. CDR3 residues: CASNLAGSYNEQFF. DNA for the CDR3: TGCGCCAGCAACCTAGCGGGATCCTACAATGAGCAGTTCTTC.

This clone has a single count. The J gene is TRBJ1-1, the V gene TRBV2, with a possible D match to TRBD1 (5 bases). The CDR3 consists of 13 residues. Germline lookup yields CDR1 SNHLY and CDR2 FYNNEI. V lost 5 bases to trimming and J lost 5 bases, with 12 bases between them. For the CDR3, the DNA is TGTGCCAGCAGTACACAGGAATCGACTGAAGCTTTCTTT. Its protein product is CASSTQESTEAFF.

V is TRBV18 and J is TRBJ2-1; TRBD2 matches at 13 bases. CDR3 length: 16 amino acids. V trimming: 5 bases; J trimming: 10 bases; junction bases outside the gene matches: 11. Germline V CDR1 and CDR2: KGHSH, LQKENI. CDR3: CASSSRLAGGREEQFF. The CDR3 nucleotides are TGTGCCAGCTCATCTAGACTAGCGGGGGGCCGAGAAGAGCAGTTCTTC. Variable domain in full (rest from reference TRBV18 and TRBJ2-1): NAGVMQNPRHLVRRRGQEARLRCSPMKGHSHVYWYRQLPEEGLKFMVYLQKENIIDESGMPKERFSAEFPKEGPSILRIQQVVRGDSAAYFCASSSRLAGGREEQFFGPGTRLTVL.

The chain joins TRBV11-2 to TRBJ1-3; 7 positions agree with TRBD1. Germline V gene sequence: CDR1 SGHAT, CDR2 FQNNGV. The CDR3 runs 19 residues. The ends lost 5 bases at V and 1 base at J; junction bases unmatched: 17. In DNA form, the CDR3 reads TGTGCCAGCAGCCCCGCCGGGACAGTGATGATTGCTTCTGGAAACACCATATATTTT. Translation: CASSPAGTVMIASGNTIYF.

This clone has just one count. V is TRBV7-8 and J is TRBJ1-6; D gene uncertain. The CDR3 has 14 residues. V shed 5 bases and J shed 7 bases, with 12 bases lying between them. Germline V gene lookup returns CDR1 SGHVS and CDR2 FQNEAQ. In DNA, the CDR3 is TGTGCCAGCAGCGAAAGGTCCATAAATTCACCCCTCCACTTT. The encoded protein is CASSERSINSPLHF.

This chain joins TRBV5-1 and TRBJ2-1; no firm D call. Germline V lookup: CDR1 SGHRS, CDR2 YFSETQ. V lost 0 bases and J 6 bases, leaving 19 bases between the germline ends. The CDR3 contains 17 residues. DNA for the CDR3: TGCGCCAGCAGCTTGGGGGATCTAGGGCGCGTCGGCAATGAGCAGTTCTTC. Protein sequence: CASSLGDLGRVGNEQFF.

Of note for this clone: The same CDR3 is also encoded by other DNA sequences in this sample. V and J are TRBV18 and TRBJ2-7; D perhaps matches TRBD2 (6 bases). Germline-derived CDR1 and CDR2 are KGHSH and LQKENI. V lost 6 bases and J lost 0, with 12 bases in between. The CDR3 totals 14 residues. The DNA for the CDR3 is TGTGCCAGCTCTCCCGACGGGAGCTCCTACGAGCAGTACTTC. It is translated as CASSPDGSSYEQYF.

The chain links TRBV2 to TRBJ2-3; D not certain. With 3 bases removed from V and 0 bases from J, the gap between germline ends came to 7 bases. This CDR3 contains 14 residues. CDR1 SNHLY and CDR2 FYNNEI come from the germline V gene. CDR3 sequence: CASSDARSTDTQYF. The CDR3 nucleotides are TGTGCCAGCAGTGATGCTAGGAGCACAGATACGCAGTATTTT. The whole variable domain, filled in from reference TRBV2 and TRBJ2-3, reads EPEVTQTPSHQVTQMGQEVILRCVPISNHLYFYWYRQILGQKVEFLVSFYNNEISEKSEIFDDQFSVERPDGSNFTLKIRSTKLEDSAMYFCASSDARSTDTQYFGPGTRLTVL.

This clone has just one count. The chain uses TRBV27 and TRBJ2-3; TRBD2 matches at 8 bases. Germline CDR1 MNHEY, CDR2 SMNVEV (reference sequence). This CDR3 has 15 amino acids. The trim removed 6 bases at V and 1 base at J, leaving 6 bases unmatched. The CDR3 DNA reads as TGTGCCAGCAGCCGGGGGGGCAGGGGCACAGATACGCAGTATTTT. Translation: CASSRGGRGTDTQYF.

The chain carries TRBV5-1 and TRBJ2-7, with 7 bases fitting TRBD1. The CDR3 runs to 15 residues. The V segment lost 3 bases and the J segment 4 bases; nucleotides outside the gene matches: 10. Looked up from germline, CDR1 is SGHRS and CDR2 is YFSETQ. This CDR3 is CASSSGQAIAYEQYF. The CDR3 nucleotides are TGCGCCAGCAGCTCCGGACAGGCCATTGCTTACGAGCAGTACTTC.

The genes are TRBV2 and TRBJ2-7; tentative D call: TRBD1 (5 bases). Germline CDR1 reads SNHLY; CDR2 reads FYNNEI. Trimming pared 4 bases from V and 5 bases from J, leaving 9 bases between. The CDR3 consists of 12 residues. CDR3 region: CASSGNRNEQYF. CDR3 DNA: TGTGCCAGCAGTGGAAACAGGAACGAGCAGTACTTC. Variable domain in full (rest from reference TRBV2 and TRBJ2-7): EPEVTQTPSHQVTQMGQEVILRCVPISNHLYFYWYRQILGQKVEFLVSFYNNEISEKSEIFDDQFSVERPDGSNFTLKIRSTKLEDSAMYFCASSGNRNEQYFGPGTRLTVT.

The chain employs TRBV10-3 and TRBJ1-2; TRBD1 matches 10 bases. CDR3 length: 13 residues. Germline-derived CDR1 and CDR2 are ENHRY and SYGVKD. The junction had 8 bases not matched to a gene; V was cut back by 8 bases and J by 8 bases. The DNA for the CDR3 is TGTGCCATCCCCCGGGACAGGGGCGAGGGCTACACCTTC. Residues: CAIPRDRGEGYTF.

The gene calls are TRBV7-2 and TRBJ2-1, with D tentatively TRBD2 (6 bases). The CDR3 covers 16 residues. Per germline, CDR1 SGHTA and CDR2 FQGNSA. Trimming removed 2 bases at V and 6 bases at J, with 17 bases between. CDR3 nucleotides: TGTGCCAGCAGCTTATGGAGCGGGCAGGCCCTCAATGAGCAGTTCTTC. Residues: CASSLWSGQALNEQFF.